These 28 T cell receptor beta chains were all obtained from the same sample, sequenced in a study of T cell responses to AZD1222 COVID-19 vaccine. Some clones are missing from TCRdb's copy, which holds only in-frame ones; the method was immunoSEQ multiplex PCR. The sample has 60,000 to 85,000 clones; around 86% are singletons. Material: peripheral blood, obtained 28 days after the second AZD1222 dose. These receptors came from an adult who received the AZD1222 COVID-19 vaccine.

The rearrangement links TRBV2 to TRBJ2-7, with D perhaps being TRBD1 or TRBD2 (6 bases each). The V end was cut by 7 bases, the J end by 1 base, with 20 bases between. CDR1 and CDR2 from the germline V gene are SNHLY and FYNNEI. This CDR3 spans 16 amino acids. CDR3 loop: CASIDRTGRRSYEQYF. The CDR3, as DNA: TGTGCCAGCATTGACAGAACAGGGAGGAGATCCTACGAGCAGTACTTC.

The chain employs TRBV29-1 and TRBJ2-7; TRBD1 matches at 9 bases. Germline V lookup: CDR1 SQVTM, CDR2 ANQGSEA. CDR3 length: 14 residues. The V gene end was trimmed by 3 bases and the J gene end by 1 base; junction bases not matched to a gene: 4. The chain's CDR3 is CSVDAGQGSYEQYF. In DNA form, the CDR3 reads TGCAGCGTTGATGCGGGACAGGGATCCTACGAGCAGTACTTC.

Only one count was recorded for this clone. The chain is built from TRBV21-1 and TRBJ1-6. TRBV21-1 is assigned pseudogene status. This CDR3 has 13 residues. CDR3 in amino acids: CASSKRDRPPLHF. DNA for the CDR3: TGTGCCAGCAGCAAAAGAGACCGTCCACCCCTCCACTTT.

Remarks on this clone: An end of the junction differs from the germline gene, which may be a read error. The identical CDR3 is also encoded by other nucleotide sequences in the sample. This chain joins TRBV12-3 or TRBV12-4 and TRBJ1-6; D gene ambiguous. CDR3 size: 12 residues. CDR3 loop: CASSLGHSPLHF. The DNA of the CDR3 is TGTGCCAGCAGCTTAGGTCATTCACCCCTCCACTTT.

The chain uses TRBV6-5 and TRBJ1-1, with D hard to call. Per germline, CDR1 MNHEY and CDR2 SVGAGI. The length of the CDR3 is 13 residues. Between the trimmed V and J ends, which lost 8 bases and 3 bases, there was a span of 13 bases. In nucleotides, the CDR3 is TGTGCCAGCCGGTGGGAGCCCCACACTGAAGCTTTCTTT. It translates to CASRWEPHTEAFF.

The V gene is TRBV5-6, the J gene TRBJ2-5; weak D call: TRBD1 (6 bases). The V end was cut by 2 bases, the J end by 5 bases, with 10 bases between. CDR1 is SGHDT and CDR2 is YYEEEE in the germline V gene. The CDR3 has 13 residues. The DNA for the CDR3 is TGTGCCAGCAGCTTAGGACAGAGGGAGACCCAGTACTTC. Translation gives CASSLGQRETQYF.

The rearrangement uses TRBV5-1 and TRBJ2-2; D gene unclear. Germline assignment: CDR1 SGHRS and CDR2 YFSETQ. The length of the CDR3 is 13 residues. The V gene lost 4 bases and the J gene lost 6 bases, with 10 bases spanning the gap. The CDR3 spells CASSQTVPGELFF. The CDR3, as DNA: TGCGCCAGCAGCCAAACCGTCCCCGGGGAGCTGTTTTTT.

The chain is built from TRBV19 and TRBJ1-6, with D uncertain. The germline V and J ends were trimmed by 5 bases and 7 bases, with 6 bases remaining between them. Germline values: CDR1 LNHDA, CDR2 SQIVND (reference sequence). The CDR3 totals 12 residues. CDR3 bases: TGTGCCAGTAGTCTGAGAAATTCACCCCTCCACTTT. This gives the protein CASSLRNSPLHF.

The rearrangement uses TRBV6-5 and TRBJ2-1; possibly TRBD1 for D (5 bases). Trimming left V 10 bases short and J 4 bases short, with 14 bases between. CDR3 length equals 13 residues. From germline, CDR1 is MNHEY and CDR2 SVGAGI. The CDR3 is CATGPGRYNEQFF. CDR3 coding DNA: TGTGCCACCGGTCCAGGGCGTTACAATGAGCAGTTCTTC.

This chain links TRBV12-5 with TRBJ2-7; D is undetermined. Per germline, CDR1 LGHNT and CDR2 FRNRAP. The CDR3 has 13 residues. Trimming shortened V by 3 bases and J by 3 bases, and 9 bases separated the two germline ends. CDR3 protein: CASGFSQIYEQYF. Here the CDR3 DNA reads TGTGCTAGTGGTTTTTCACAGATCTACGAGCAGTACTTC.

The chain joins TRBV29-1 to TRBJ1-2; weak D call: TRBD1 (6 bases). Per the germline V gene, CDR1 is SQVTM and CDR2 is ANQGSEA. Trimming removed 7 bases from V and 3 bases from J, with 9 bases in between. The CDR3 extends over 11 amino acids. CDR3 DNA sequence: TGCAGCGGTCAGGGGCACTATGGCTACACCTTC. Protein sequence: CSGQGHYGYTF.

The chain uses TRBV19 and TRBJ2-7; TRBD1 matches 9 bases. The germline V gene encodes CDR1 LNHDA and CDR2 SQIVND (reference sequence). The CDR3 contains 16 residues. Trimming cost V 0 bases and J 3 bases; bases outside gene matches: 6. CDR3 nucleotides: TGTGCCAGTAGTATAGATCATGGGACAGGGATCTACGAGCAGTACTTC. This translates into CASSIDHGTGIYEQYF.

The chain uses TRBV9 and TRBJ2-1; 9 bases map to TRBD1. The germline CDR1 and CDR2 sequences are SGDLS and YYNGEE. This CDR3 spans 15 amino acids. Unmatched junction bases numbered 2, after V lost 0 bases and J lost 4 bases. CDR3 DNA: TGTGCCAGCAGCGTAGACGGACAGGGGTACAATGAGCAGTTCTTC. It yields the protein CASSVDGQGYNEQFF. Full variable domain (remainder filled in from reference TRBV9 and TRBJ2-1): DSGVTQTPKHLITATGQRVTLRCSPRSGDLSVYWYQQSLDQGLQFLIQYYNGEERAKGNILERFSAQQFPDLHSELNLSSLELGDSALYFCASSVDGQGYNEQFFGPGTRLTVL.

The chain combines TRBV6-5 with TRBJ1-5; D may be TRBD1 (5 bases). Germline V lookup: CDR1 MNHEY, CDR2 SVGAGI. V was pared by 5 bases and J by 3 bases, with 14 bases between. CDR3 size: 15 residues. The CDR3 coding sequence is TGTGCCAGCAGTACAACAGGAGCTGCCAATCAGCCCCAGCATTTT. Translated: CASSTTGAANQPQHF.

The CDR3 protein is CASSQEGMGGNEQFF. CDR3 sequence (DNA): TGCGCCAGCAGCCAAGAAGGCATGGGAGGCAATGAGCAGTTCTTC. The chain uses TRBV4-3 and TRBJ2-1; weak D call: TRBD2 (6 bases). V was trimmed by 0 bases and J by 6 bases, leaving 12 bases between them. Germline CDR1 and CDR2: LGHNA and YSLEER. The CDR3 has 15 residues.

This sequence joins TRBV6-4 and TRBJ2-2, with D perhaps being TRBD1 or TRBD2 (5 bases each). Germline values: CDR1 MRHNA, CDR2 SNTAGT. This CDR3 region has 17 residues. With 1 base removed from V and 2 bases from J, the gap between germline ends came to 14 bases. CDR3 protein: CASSDWVATDNTGELFF. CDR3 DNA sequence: TGTGCCAGCAGTGACTGGGTAGCGACAGACAACACCGGGGAGCTGTTTTTT.

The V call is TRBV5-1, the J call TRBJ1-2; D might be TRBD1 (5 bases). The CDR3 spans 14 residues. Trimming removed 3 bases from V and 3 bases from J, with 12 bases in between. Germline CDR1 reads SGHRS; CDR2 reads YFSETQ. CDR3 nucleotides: TGCGCCAGCAGCTATAAAACAGGTGACTATGGCTACACCTTC. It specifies CASSYKTGDYGYTF.

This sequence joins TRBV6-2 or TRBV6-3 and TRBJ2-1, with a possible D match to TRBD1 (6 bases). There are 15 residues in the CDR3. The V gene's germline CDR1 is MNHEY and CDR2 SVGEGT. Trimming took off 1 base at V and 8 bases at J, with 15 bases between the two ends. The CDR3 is CASSYWGRGSDEQFF. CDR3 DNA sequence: TGTGCCAGCAGTTACTGGGGCAGGGGAAGTGATGAGCAGTTCTTC.

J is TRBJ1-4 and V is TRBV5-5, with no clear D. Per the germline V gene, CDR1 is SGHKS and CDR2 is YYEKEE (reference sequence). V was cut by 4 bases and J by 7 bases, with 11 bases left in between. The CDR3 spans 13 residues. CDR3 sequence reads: CASSPYYGEKLFF. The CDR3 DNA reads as TGTGCCAGCAGCCCTTATTACGGTGAAAAACTGTTTTTT.

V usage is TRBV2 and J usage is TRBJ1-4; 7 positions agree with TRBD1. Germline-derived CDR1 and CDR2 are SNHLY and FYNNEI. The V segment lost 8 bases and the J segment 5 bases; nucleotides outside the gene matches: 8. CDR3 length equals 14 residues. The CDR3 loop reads CASARDSRNEKLFF. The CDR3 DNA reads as TGTGCCAGCGCCCGGGACAGCAGGAATGAAAAACTGTTTTTT.

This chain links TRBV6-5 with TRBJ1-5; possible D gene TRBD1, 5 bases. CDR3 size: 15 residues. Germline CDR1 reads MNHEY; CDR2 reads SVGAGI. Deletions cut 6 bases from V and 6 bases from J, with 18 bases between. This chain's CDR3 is CASRRDDRFGQPQHF. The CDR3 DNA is TGTGCCAGCAGGAGGGACGACCGCTTCGGTCAGCCCCAGCATTTT.

CDR3 in DNA: TGTGCCAGCAGCTTGGGAGGGGGCCCATATACGCAGTATTTT. Translation: CASSLGGGPYTQYF. The gene calls are TRBV5-6 and TRBJ2-3; 7 nucleotides agree with TRBD1. Trimming removed 0 bases from V and 7 bases from J; junction bases left unmatched: 5. Germline values: CDR1 SGHDT, CDR2 YYEEEE. The CDR3 is made up of 14 amino acids. Variable domain in full (rest from reference TRBV5-6 and TRBJ2-3): DAGVTQSPTHLIKTRGQQVTLRCSPKSGHDTVSWYQQALGQGPQFIFQYYEEEERQRGNFPDRFSGHQFPNYSSELNVNALLLGDSALYLCASSLGGGPYTQYFGPGTRLTVL.

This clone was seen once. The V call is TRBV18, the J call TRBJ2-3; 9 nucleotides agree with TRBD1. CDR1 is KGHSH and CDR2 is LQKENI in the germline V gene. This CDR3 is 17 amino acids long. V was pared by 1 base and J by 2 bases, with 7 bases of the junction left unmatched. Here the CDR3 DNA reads TGTGCCAGCTCACCACAAACAGGGGGCTTTTACACAGATACGCAGTATTTT. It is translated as CASSPQTGGFYTDTQYF.

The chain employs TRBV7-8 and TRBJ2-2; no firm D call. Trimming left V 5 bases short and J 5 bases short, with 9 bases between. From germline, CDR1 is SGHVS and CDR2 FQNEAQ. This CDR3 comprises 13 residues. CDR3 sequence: CASSRGQTGELFF. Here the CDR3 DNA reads TGTGCCAGCAGCCGAGGCCAAACCGGGGAGCTGTTTTTT.

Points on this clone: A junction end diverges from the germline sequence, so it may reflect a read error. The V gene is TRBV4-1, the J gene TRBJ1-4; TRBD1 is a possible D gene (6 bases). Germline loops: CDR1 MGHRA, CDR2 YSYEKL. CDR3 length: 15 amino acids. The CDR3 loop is CARSPQGFTNEKLFF. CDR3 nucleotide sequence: TGCGCCCGCAGCCCGCAGGGGTTCACTAATGAAAAACTGTTTTTT.

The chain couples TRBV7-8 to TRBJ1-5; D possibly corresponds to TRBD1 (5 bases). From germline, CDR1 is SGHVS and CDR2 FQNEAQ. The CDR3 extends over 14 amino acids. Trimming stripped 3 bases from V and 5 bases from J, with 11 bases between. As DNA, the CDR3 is TGTGCCAGCAGCTTTGGCGGGGCACATCAGCCCCAGCATTTT. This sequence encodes CASSFGGAHQPQHF.

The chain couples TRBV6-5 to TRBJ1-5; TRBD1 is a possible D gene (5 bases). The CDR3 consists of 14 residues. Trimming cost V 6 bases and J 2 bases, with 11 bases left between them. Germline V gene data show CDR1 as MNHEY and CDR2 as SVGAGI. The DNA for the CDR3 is TGTGCCAGCAGCCGACTGGGGGGCAATCAGCCCCAGCATTTT. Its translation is CASSRLGGNQPQHF.

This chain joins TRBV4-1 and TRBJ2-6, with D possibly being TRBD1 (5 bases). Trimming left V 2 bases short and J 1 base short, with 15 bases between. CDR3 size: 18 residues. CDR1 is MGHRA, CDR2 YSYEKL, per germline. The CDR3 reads CASSQQRGLESGANVLTF. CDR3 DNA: TGCGCCAGCAGCCAACAAAGGGGATTGGAATCTGGGGCCAACGTCCTGACTTTC.